The rows below give T cell receptor beta chains drawn from one sample of a study of blood T cell repertoires in COVID-19. Generated by immunoSEQ multiplex PCR, the TCRdb table keeps only in-frame clones and is missing some. The sample shows some 200,000 clones, over 80% of them seen only once. The specimen was peripheral blood. The origin of the receptors is a woman in her twenties or thirties with COVID-19, enrolled during active disease. Both conserved end residues are part of each CDR3.

TRBV29-1	TRBJ1-2	CSVEQEGYGYTF
TRBV3-1/TRBV3-2	TRBJ1-2	CASSQGQGAFYGYTF
TRBV3-1/TRBV3-2	TRBJ1-6	CASSQAGHSSPLHF
TRBV20-1	TRBJ1-1	CSARGEEAFF
TRBV9	TRBJ2-7	CASSGGLAQGEQYF
TRBV6-5	TRBJ2-1	CASSYSSGSYNEQFF
TRBV10-3	TRBJ1-1	CAISGGQGFEAFF
TRBV9	TRBJ2-3	CASSVSHYPRKTPREADTQYF
TRBV28	TRBJ1-1	CASRIWTGAMNTEAFF
TRBV11-2	TRBJ1-1	CASSLRSGGHEAFF
TRBV18	TRBJ2-2	CASSPKGQPNTGELFF
TRBV18	TRBJ2-3	CASSRQGVSTDTQYF
TRBV30	TRBJ1-5	CAWRPTDRAHQPQHF
TRBV29-1	TRBJ2-5	CSVAREQETQYF
TRBV5-4	TRBJ1-6	CASSQQINNSPLHF
TRBV3-1/TRBV3-2	TRBJ1-2	CASSQDFRQNYGYTF
TRBV28	TRBJ1-5	CASSLYAGAGNQPQHF
TRBV7-2	TRBJ2-2	CASTPRNTGELFF
TRBV7-2	TRBJ1-2	CASSFRTGGSGGYGYTF
TRBV6-2/TRBV6-3	TRBJ1-3	CASSFRQVVGNTIYF
TRBV5-1	TRBJ2-7	CASSLDGTRNYEQYF
TRBV7-2	TRBJ1-1	CASSLLPGQGSTEAFF
TRBV5-6	TRBJ2-2	CASRSQGGTGELFF
TRBV4-2	TRBJ1-2	CASSQEVLGTGGYTF
TRBV7-2	TRBJ2-7	CASIMGSGHYEQYF
TRBV4-3	TRBJ2-1	CASSQDRFYNEQFF
TRBV5-1	TRBJ2-1	CASSFGGASDVEQFF